This passage covers 12 T cell receptor beta chains from one sample sequenced in a study of blood T cell repertoires in COVID-19. Clones were read by immunoSEQ multiplex PCR, and TCRdb kept only the in-frame ones, dropping some. In the table there are 200,000 or so clones, roughly 79% of which are singletons. The sequenced sample consisted of peripheral blood. These receptor sequences come from a woman aged 80 or older with COVID-19, enrolled during active disease.

The chain joins TRBV5-6 to TRBJ2-5; 12 bases line up with TRBD1. The J segment lost 5 bases and the V segment lost 0 bases, leaving 5 bases of the junction unmatched. The CDR3 runs to 16 residues. Per the germline V gene, CDR1 is SGHDT and CDR2 is YYEEEE. The CDR3 here is CASSLVAGQGAETQYF. The CDR3 DNA sequence: TGTGCCAGCAGCTTGGTTGCGGGACAGGGGGCGGAGACCCAGTACTTC.

This clone was detected ten times or more. The V gene is TRBV12-3 or TRBV12-4, the J gene TRBJ1-2; 9 bases line up with TRBD1. This CDR3 region has 13 residues. The ends lost 6 bases at V and 5 bases at J; junction bases unmatched: 4. CDR3 in DNA: TGTGCCAGCAGGCAAGGGACAGGGTATGGCTACACCTTC. It yields the protein CASRQGTGYGYTF.

CDR3 loop: CASSLGSNRAQETQYF. The CDR3 bases are TGTGCCAGCAGCTTAGGTTCAAACAGGGCGCAAGAGACCCAGTACTTC. This chain links TRBV11-2 with TRBJ2-5; D may be TRBD1 (6 bases). The V end lost 1 base, the J end lost 2 bases, and 14 bases lay between the germline ends. CDR1 is SGHAT and CDR2 is FQNNGV in the germline V gene. The CDR3 loop spans 16 amino acids.

In DNA form, the CDR3 reads TGTGCCAGCTCACCGACGGACGCGGGTCCCTATGGCTACACCTTC. It is translated as CASSPTDAGPYGYTF. The chain is built from TRBV18 and TRBJ1-2; D is ambiguous. The V gene lost 3 bases and the J gene lost 4 bases, with 15 bases spanning the gap. Germline V gives CDR1 KGHSH, CDR2 LQKENI. This CDR3 spans 15 amino acids.

This rearrangement joins TRBV19 to TRBJ1-1; a weak D match, TRBD1 (6 bases). This CDR3 contains 14 residues. Trimming pared 5 bases from V and 4 bases from J, leaving 14 bases between. Germline CDR1 LNHDA, CDR2 SQIVND (reference sequence). As DNA, the CDR3 is TGTGCCAGTAGTGTAGCCGGGGGGCCCACTGAAGCTTTCTTT. Its translation is CASSVAGGPTEAFF.

The chain recombines TRBV9 with TRBJ1-2; 7 positions agree with TRBD1. The germline V gene encodes CDR1 SGDLS and CDR2 YYNGEE. The CDR3 covers 14 residues. V lost 3 bases and J lost 3; bases outside the gene matches: 5. The CDR3 loop is CASSESGGHYGYTF. Written as DNA, the CDR3 is TGTGCCAGCAGCGAATCAGGGGGGCACTATGGCTACACCTTC.

Only a few counts were recorded for this clone. The chain joins TRBV2 to TRBJ1-6, with TRBD1 as a possible D gene (6 bases). V lost 10 bases to trimming and J lost 5 bases, with 18 bases between them. Germline V gives CDR1 SNHLY, CDR2 FYNNEI. The CDR3 spans 15 residues. CDR3 in DNA: TGTGCCACCAGGCGGGGGGGCTTCGATAATTCACCCCTCCACTTT. It yields the protein CATRRGGFDNSPLHF.

The genes are TRBV4-1 and TRBJ2-3; D might be TRBD2 (5 bases). This CDR3 comprises 14 residues. CDR1 is MGHRA and CDR2 is YSYEKL in the germline V gene. Deletions cut 1 base from V and 6 bases from J, with 11 bases between. The CDR3 loop reads CASSQGVGADTQYF. The CDR3 DNA follows: TGCGCCAGCAGCCAAGGGGTGGGAGCGGATACGCAGTATTTT.

V and J are TRBV6-6 and TRBJ2-3; 8 nucleotides line up with TRBD2. In germline, CDR1 is MNHNY, CDR2 SVGAGI (reference sequence). CDR3 length: 14 amino acids. The trim removed 2 bases at V and 4 bases at J, leaving 2 bases unmatched. The CDR3, as DNA: TGTGCCAGCAGTTACCAACTAGCGGCAGATACGCAGTATTTT. Encoded protein: CASSYQLAADTQYF.

This clone was picked up a small number of times. The chain combines TRBV11-3 with TRBJ2-1; 9 nucleotides match TRBD1. Trimming cost V 1 base and J 5 bases; bases outside gene matches: 9. CDR3 size: 17 residues. In germline, CDR1 is SGHNT, CDR2 YENEEA. The CDR3 spells CASSLAHGTGPNNEQFF. CDR3 bases: TGTGCCAGCAGCTTAGCCCACGGGACAGGGCCTAACAATGAGCAGTTCTTC.

CDR3 DNA: TGTGCCAGCAGAAACCTCCGGGACAGGGCTGAGCCCCAGCATTTT. It yields the protein CASRNLRDRAEPQHF. The chain uses TRBV28 and TRBJ1-5; TRBD1 agrees at 9 bases. V trimming: 6 bases; J trimming: 8 bases; junction bases outside the gene matches: 11. The CDR3 has 15 amino acids. Germline assignment: CDR1 MDHEN and CDR2 SYDVKM.

This clone appeared a few times. This chain uses TRBV6-5 with TRBJ1-3, with a possible D match to TRBD1 (5 bases). The CDR3 consists of 13 residues. Trimming left V 8 bases short and J 2 bases short, with 10 bases between. The germline CDR1 and CDR2 sequences are MNHEY and SVGAGI. The DNA for the CDR3 is TGTGCCAGCGGGGGAGGGCCTGGAAACACCATATATTTT. Its protein product is CASGGGPGNTIYF.